This TCR beta chain came from a study of response to subunit inactivated influenza vaccine. Points from the study as a whole: The authors proposed limited new T cell recruitment per seasonal influenza vaccination.

CDR3 length: 16 amino acids. CDR1 is LGHNA, CDR2 YNFKEQ, per germline. With V trimmed by 2 bases and J by 2 bases, 5 bases remained unmatched. TCRdb used MiXCR to reprocess the RT-PCR reads, holding one entry per CDR3 protein. The repertoire has 500,000 to 750,000 distinct CDR3 sequences, 14% of them found once; the top ten carry 11%. Note on this clonotype: Its antigen is as yet unknown.

The TCR sequence derives from a middle-aged man who received an inactivated influenza vaccine. The source material was PBMCs from blood, sampled approximately 12 days after vaccination. The gene calls are TRBV4-2 and TRBJ2-3, with 9 positions matching TRBD2. CDR3 DNA: TGTGCCAGCAGCCAATCCGCGGGAGGGGACACAGATACGCAGTATTTT. It yields the protein CASSQSAGGDTDTQYF.